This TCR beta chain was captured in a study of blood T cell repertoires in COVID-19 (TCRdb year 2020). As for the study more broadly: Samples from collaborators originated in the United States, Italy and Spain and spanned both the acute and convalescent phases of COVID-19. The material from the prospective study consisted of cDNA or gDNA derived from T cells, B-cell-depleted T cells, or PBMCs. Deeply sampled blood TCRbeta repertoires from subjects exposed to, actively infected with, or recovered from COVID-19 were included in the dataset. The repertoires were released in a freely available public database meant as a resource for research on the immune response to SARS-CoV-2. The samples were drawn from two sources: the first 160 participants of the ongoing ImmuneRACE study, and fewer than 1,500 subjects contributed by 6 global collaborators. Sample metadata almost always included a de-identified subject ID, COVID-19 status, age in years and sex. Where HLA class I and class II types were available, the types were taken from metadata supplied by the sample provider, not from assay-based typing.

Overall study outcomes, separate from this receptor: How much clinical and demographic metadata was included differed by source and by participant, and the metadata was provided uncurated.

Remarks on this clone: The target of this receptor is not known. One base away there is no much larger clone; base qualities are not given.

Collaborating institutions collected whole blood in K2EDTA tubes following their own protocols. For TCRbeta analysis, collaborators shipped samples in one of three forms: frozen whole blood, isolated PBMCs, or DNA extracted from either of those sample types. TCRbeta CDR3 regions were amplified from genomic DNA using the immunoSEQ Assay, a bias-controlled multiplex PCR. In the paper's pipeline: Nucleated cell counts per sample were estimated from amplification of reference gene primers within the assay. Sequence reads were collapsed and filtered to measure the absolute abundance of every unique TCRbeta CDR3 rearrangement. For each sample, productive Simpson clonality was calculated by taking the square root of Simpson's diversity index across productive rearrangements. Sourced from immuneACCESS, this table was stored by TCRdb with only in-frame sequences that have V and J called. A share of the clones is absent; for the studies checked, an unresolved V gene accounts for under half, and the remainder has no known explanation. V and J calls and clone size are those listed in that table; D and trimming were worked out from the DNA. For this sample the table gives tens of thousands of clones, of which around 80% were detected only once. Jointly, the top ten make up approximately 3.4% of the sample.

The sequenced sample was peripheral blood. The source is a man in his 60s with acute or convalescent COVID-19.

The CDR3 reads as follows: CASSHGQGNTEAFF. The base sequence is TGCGCCAGCAGCCACGGACAGGGGAACACTGAAGCTTTCTTT. This sequence uses TRBV4-1 and TRBJ1-1; TRBD1 aligns with 8 central bases. Measured from the cysteine to the phenylalanine, the CDR3 is 14 residues long. Of the read, only the CDR3 DNA is kept; its 42 bases are in frame from base 1. CDR1 and CDR2 were assigned from the germline V gene as MGHRA and YSYEKL. Relative to germline, V is missing 3 bases and J is missing 1 base, with 1 base of the junction outside any gene match.